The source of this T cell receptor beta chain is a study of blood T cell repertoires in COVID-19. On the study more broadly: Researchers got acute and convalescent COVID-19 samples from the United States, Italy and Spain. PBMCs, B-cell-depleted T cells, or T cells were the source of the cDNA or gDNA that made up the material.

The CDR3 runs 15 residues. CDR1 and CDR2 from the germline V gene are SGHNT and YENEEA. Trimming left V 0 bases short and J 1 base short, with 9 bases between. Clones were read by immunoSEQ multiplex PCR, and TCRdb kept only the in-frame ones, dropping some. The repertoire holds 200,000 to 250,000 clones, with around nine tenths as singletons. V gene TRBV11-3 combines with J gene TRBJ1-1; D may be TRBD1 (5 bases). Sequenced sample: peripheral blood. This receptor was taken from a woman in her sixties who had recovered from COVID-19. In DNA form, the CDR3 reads TGTGCCAGCAGCTTAGAGGGGCAGTCGAACACTGAAGCTTTCTTT. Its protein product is CASSLEGQSNTEAFF.